Following are 10 T cell receptor beta chains from one sample sequenced in a study of blood T cells in healthy people across ages. Then a second PCR, running about 6 to 12 cycles, was carried out with a sample-barcoded 5' primer and a J-beta primer mix. TCRdb used MiXCR to reprocess the 5' RACE reads, holding one entry per CDR3 protein. The sample holds approximately 1,000,000 distinct CDR3 sequences, under 40% seen once. Sequenced input: blood. The receptors were sampled from a man between 18 and 35 years old in good health.

The chain has TRBV4-3 and TRBJ1-2; D unclear. V was clipped by 0 bases and J by 5 bases, with 16 bases between them. Germline V lookup: CDR1 LGHNA, CDR2 YSLEER. The CDR3 has 16 amino acids. The CDR3 sequence: CASSQDLVAAWYGYTF. DNA of the CDR3: TGCGCCAGCAGCCAAGATTTAGTAGCGGCGTGGTATGGCTACACCTTC.

J is TRBJ1-5 and V is TRBV5-6; no clear D. The length of the CDR3 is 15 residues. Germline V CDR1 and CDR2: SGHDT, YYEEEE. The V end was cut by 3 bases, the J end by 3 bases, with 13 bases between. CDR3 nucleotides: TGTGCCAGCAGCTGGGCCCGCGGTCCCAATCAGCCCCAGCATTTT. It yields the protein CASSWARGPNQPQHF.

On this clonotype: The junction departs from germline at one end; a sequencing error may be responsible. This rearrangement joins TRBV7-3 to TRBJ1-2; no definite D call. CDR3 length equals 15 residues. The germline V gene encodes CDR1 SGHTA and CDR2 FQGTGA. The CDR3 reads CVSSLNGRSNYGYTF. The CDR3 DNA reads TGTGTCAGCAGCTTAAATGGCAGGTCTAACTATGGCTACACCTTC.

In this sample, this clonotype turned up a few times. The chain combines TRBV14 with TRBJ1-2; D remains unclear. The germline V gene has CDR1 SGHDN and CDR2 FVKESK. Trimming took 6 bases from V and 3 from J, leaving 17 bases between them. The CDR3 loop spans 15 amino acids. In DNA, the CDR3 is TGTGCCAGCAGTCCCAGACGGACGTTGGACTATGGCTACACCTTC. It is translated as CASSPRRTLDYGYTF.

This clonotype appeared a few times. The rearrangement joins TRBV12-3 or TRBV12-4 to TRBJ2-3; 12 positions match TRBD2. The CDR3 has 14 amino acids. Trimming at V came to 5 bases and at J to 5 bases, leaving 2 bases not matched to a gene. CDR3 in amino acids: CASSKLAGGDTQYF. CDR3 coding DNA: TGTGCCAGCAGTAAACTAGCGGGGGGAGATACGCAGTATTTT.

The J gene is TRBJ1-1, the V gene TRBV9; D is undetermined. This CDR3 has 13 amino acids. The V and J ends lost 4 bases and 1 base respectively, with 8 bases between them. Per the germline V gene, CDR1 is SGDLS and CDR2 is YYNGEE. The CDR3 nucleotides are TGTGCCAGCAGCCCGGCTAAGAACACTGAAGCTTTCTTT. Translation: CASSPAKNTEAFF.

This chain connects TRBV7-2 to TRBJ2-3, with 8 bases matching TRBD2. Germline trimming cut 5 bases from V and 2 bases from J; bases unmatched to any gene: 6. The CDR3 has 15 amino acids. Germline V gene data show CDR1 as SGHTA and CDR2 as FQGNSA. The CDR3 DNA sequence: TGTGCCAGCAGCCGGACTAGCCTCTCCACAGATACGCAGTATTTT. Its protein product is CASSRTSLSTDTQYF. The full variable domain, its missing parts supplied by reference TRBV7-2 and TRBJ2-3, is GAGVSQSPSNKVTEKGKDVELRCDPISGHTALYWYRQSLGQGLEFLIYFQGNSAPDKSGLPSDRFSAERTGGSVSTLTIQRTQQEDSAVYLCASSRTSLSTDTQYFGPGTRLTVL.

The chain joins TRBV5-5 to TRBJ1-1, with TRBD1 as a possible D gene (6 bases). This CDR3 contains 15 residues. In germline, CDR1 is SGHKS, CDR2 YYEKEE (reference sequence). Trimming left V 7 bases short and J 4 bases short, with 20 bases between. In DNA form, the CDR3 reads TGTGCCAGCGCGCCCCAAACAGGGAGGGCCACTGAAGCTTTCTTT. As protein: CASAPQTGRATEAFF.

The genes are TRBV6-6 and TRBJ1-2, with TRBD1 identical over 9 bases. Germline CDR1 MNHNY, CDR2 SVGAGI (reference sequence). With 5 bases clipped from V and 8 bases from J, the junction kept 6 bases outside the gene matches. This CDR3 spans 13 amino acids. CDR3 coding DNA: TGTGCCAGCAGTCGGGACAGGGAGGACGGCTACACCTTC. Protein product: CASSRDREDGYTF.

The chain uses TRBV7-2 and TRBJ2-6, with D maybe TRBD1 (6 bases). Trimming left V 4 bases short and J 4 bases short, with 11 bases between. The CDR3 has 15 amino acids. Germline V gives CDR1 SGHTA, CDR2 FQGNSA. The DNA for the CDR3 is TGTGCCAGCAGCTCTACAGGGAGCGGGGCCAACGTCCTGACTTTC. Protein product: CASSSTGSGANVLTF.